This T cell receptor beta chain was sequenced in a study of identical twins. Regarding the study as a whole: Sequences that were beta out-of-frame showed weaker excess twin sharing.

This clonotype appeared many times. As yet, its antigen is unknown. The V gene's germline CDR1 is SGHRS and CDR2 YFSETQ. The CDR3 is made up of 16 amino acids. V dropped 0 bases and J dropped 6; count of bases not matched to a gene: 8. From the 5' RACE reads, TCRdb called clonotypes with MiXCR, one entry per CDR3 protein. Among around 530,000 distinct CDR3 sequences listed, over 12% were seen once. The data were also submitted as part of a second study, on yellow fever vaccine responses in identical twins.

The sample taken for sequencing was CD4+ T cells sorted from blood. The chain employs TRBV5-1 and TRBJ2-2, with 7 nucleotides matching TRBD1. This clonotype originated in a woman under 30 in good health. CDR3: CASSLVRGRGSGELFF. The CDR3 DNA reads TGCGCCAGCAGCTTGGTGAGGGGGCGAGGATCCGGGGAGCTGTTTTTT. Full variable domain (rest looked up from reference TRBV5-1 and TRBJ2-2): KAGVTQTPRYLIKTRGQQVTLSCSPISGHRSVSWYQQTPGQGLQFLFEYFSETQRNKGNFPGRFSGRQFSNSRSEMNVSTLELGDSALYLCASSLVRGRGSGELFFGEGSRLTVL.